The 30 T cell receptor beta chains given below trace back to one sample, sequenced in a study of CD8 T cells in Susac syndrome. Random-hexamer reverse transcription was applied to about 0.5 to 1 ug RNA. MiXCR, applied by TCRdb to the immunoSEQ multiplex PCR reads, yields one record per CDR3 protein. The sample shows around 81,000 distinct CDR3 sequences, approximately 95% of them seen only once. The sample consisted of CD8+ T cells from PBMCs. These receptors all come from a human donor with Susac syndrome.

The chain recombines TRBV13 with TRBJ2-7; D is ambiguous. The CDR3 covers 17 residues. Germline CDR1 is PRHDT and CDR2 is FYEKMQ (reference sequence). V lost 4 bases and J lost 3, with 22 bases in between. Here the CDR3 reads CASSSTGGERAFYEQYF. The CDR3 nucleotides are TGTGCCAGCAGCTCAACCGGTGGAGAAAGGGCTTTCTACGAGCAGTACTTC. Combining the CDR3 with reference TRBV13 and TRBJ2-7 gives the whole variable domain AAGVIQSPRHLIKEKRETATLKCYPIPRHDTVYWYQQGPGQDPQFLISFYEKMQSDKGSIPDRFSAQQFSDYHSELNMSSLELGDSALYFCASSSTGGERAFYEQYFGPGTRLTVT.

V is TRBV5-1 and J is TRBJ2-7; no definite D call. V lost 0 bases and J lost 6, with 4 bases in between. The length of the CDR3 is 11 residues. Germline V CDR1 and CDR2: SGHRS, YFSETQ. The CDR3 here is CASSLESEQYF. The CDR3 DNA follows: TGCGCCAGCAGCTTGGAGTCCGAGCAGTACTTC.

The chain links TRBV3-1 to TRBJ2-7, with TRBD2 matching 13 bases. Germline V gives CDR1 LGHDT, CDR2 YNNKEL (reference sequence). The V segment lost 6 bases and the J segment 3 bases; nucleotides outside the gene matches: 2. The CDR3 contains 14 residues. The CDR3 nucleotides read TGTGCCAGCAGTACTAGCGGGGGGGTCTACGAGCAGTACTTC. This translates into CASSTSGGVYEQYF.

The chain employs TRBV5-5 and TRBJ1-1; no clear D gene. CDR3 length equals 13 residues. CDR1 and CDR2 (germline): SGHKS, YYEKEE (reference sequence). V dropped 0 bases and J dropped 8 bases, with 11 bases sitting between them. CDR3 protein: CASSLEGPPEAFF. The CDR3 DNA is TGTGCCAGCAGCTTGGAGGGCCCCCCCGAAGCTTTCTTT.

The rearrangement links TRBV11-2 to TRBJ2-1; 10 nucleotides agree with TRBD2. V gave up 5 bases and J gave up 3 bases; unmatched junction bases: 10. CDR1 and CDR2 (germline): SGHAT, FQNNGV. This CDR3 has 17 amino acids. CDR3 bases: TGTGCCAGCAGCGGGCTGGGGCTAGCGGGGGTCTACAATGAGCAGTTCTTC. Its protein is CASSGLGLAGVYNEQFF.

The V and J genes are TRBV20-1 and TRBJ1-2, with TRBD1 matching over 8 bases. This CDR3 region has 15 residues. The germline V gene has CDR1 DFQATT and CDR2 SNEGSKA (reference sequence). The V and J ends lost 5 bases and 6 bases, in that order; junction bases with no gene match: 14. CDR3 region: CSAHLKQGADDGYTF. The CDR3 nucleotides are TGCAGTGCTCACCTGAAGCAGGGGGCGGACGATGGCTACACCTTC.

J is TRBJ1-1 and V is TRBV19; D gene ambiguous. Trimming removed 3 bases at V and 7 bases at J, with 9 bases between. CDR3 length equals 12 residues. The V gene's germline CDR1 is LNHDA and CDR2 SQIVND (reference sequence). The CDR3 loop reads CASSIEGDEAFF. DNA of the CDR3: TGTGCCAGTAGTATCGAGGGAGATGAAGCTTTCTTT.

The chain uses TRBV7-8 and TRBJ2-4, with 7 nucleotides matching TRBD2. The ends lost 3 bases at V and 0 bases at J; junction bases unmatched: 17. The length of the CDR3 is 20 residues. Germline lookup yields CDR1 SGHVS and CDR2 FQNEAQ. Here the CDR3 reads CASSFRASGSPDLAKNIQYF. DNA of the CDR3: TGTGCCAGCAGCTTCAGGGCTAGCGGTTCTCCGGACTTAGCCAAAAACATTCAGTACTTC. The whole variable domain, filled in from reference TRBV7-8 and TRBJ2-4, reads GAGVSQSPRYKVAKRGQDVALRCDPISGHVSLFWYQQALGQGPEFLTYFQNEAQLDKSGLPSDRFFAERPEGSVSTLKIQRTQQEDSAVYLCASSFRASGSPDLAKNIQYFGAGTRLSVL.

The chain has TRBV20-1 and TRBJ1-1, with D possibly matching TRBD1 (5 bases). CDR3 size: 15 residues. Trimming shortened V by 0 bases and J by 0 bases, and 11 bases separated the two germline ends. Germline V gives CDR1 DFQATT, CDR2 SNEGSKA (reference sequence). CDR3: CSARDRATMNTEAFF. The CDR3 DNA reads TGCAGTGCTAGAGACAGGGCGACAATGAACACTGAAGCTTTCTTT.

The chain carries TRBV27 and TRBJ2-7; 14 nucleotides align to TRBD2. The V gene end was trimmed by 6 bases and the J gene end by 5 bases; junction bases not matched to a gene: 9. Germline V CDR1 and CDR2: MNHEY, SMNVEV (reference sequence). CDR3 length equals 16 residues. The CDR3 loop is CASSAGTSGGINEQYF. In nucleotides, the CDR3 is TGTGCCAGCAGCGCCGGGACTAGCGGGGGAATTAACGAGCAGTACTTC.

The rearrangement joins TRBV21-1 to TRBJ2-3. TRBV21-1 is a documented pseudogene. This CDR3 comprises 11 residues. The CDR3 region is CASSRLDTQYF. The DNA for the CDR3 is TGTGCCAGCAGCAGATTAGATACGCAGTATTTT.

The chain uses TRBV12-3 or TRBV12-4 and TRBJ2-7; possibly TRBD2 for D (6 bases). CDR3 size: 13 residues. With 6 bases removed from V and 4 bases from J, the gap between germline ends came to 13 bases. CDR3 in amino acids: CASSWGGGYEQYF. The CDR3 region has the DNA TGTGCCAGCAGCTGGGGTGGGGGGTACGAGCAGTACTTC.

The chain has TRBV7-9 and TRBJ2-3; D unresolved. CDR3 length: 13 amino acids. V was shortened by 1 base and J by 6 bases, with 8 bases between the two germline ends. The germline CDR1 and CDR2 sequences are SEHNR and FQNEAQ (reference sequence). In nucleotides, the CDR3 is TGTGCCAGCAGCTTAGTCTCGAGTGATACGCAGTATTTT. It codes for CASSLVSSDTQYF.

This chain joins TRBV3-1 and TRBJ1-5; no clear D. CDR1 and CDR2 (germline): LGHDT, YNNKEL (reference sequence). CDR3 length: 15 residues. V shed 0 bases and J shed 3 bases, with 9 bases lying between them. This CDR3 reads CASSQEGQANQPQHF. Here the CDR3 DNA reads TGTGCCAGCAGCCAAGAAGGCCAGGCCAATCAGCCCCAGCATTTT.

The genes are TRBV20-1 and TRBJ2-4; D not certain. V was shortened by 0 bases and J by 0 bases, with 6 bases between the two germline ends. The germline V gene has CDR1 DFQATT and CDR2 SNEGSKA (reference sequence). CDR3 length: 14 residues. The CDR3, as DNA: TGCAGTGCTAGAGATACAGTAGCCAAAAACATTCAGTACTTC. It specifies CSARDTVAKNIQYF.

The rearrangement links TRBV19 to TRBJ1-1; D uncertain. V was shortened by 7 bases and J by 1 base, with 16 bases between the two germline ends. CDR1 LNHDA and CDR2 SQIVND come from the germline V gene (reference sequence). The CDR3 covers 15 residues. In DNA, the CDR3 is TGTGCCAGTACCAGCGCTGTCCACAGGAACACTGAAGCTTTCTTT. This gives the protein CASTSAVHRNTEAFF.

The V and J genes are TRBV7-9 and TRBJ1-2; 7 bases are shared with TRBD1. CDR1 and CDR2 from the germline V gene are SEHNR and FQNEAQ (reference sequence). The CDR3 is made up of 13 amino acids. V trimming: 4 bases; J trimming: 3 bases; junction bases outside the gene matches: 2. This CDR3 reads CASSWDRDYGYTF. CDR3 nucleotides: TGTGCCAGCAGCTGGGACAGAGACTATGGCTACACCTTC.

This chain connects TRBV7-2 to TRBJ2-7; 10 bases align to TRBD1. V lost 4 bases to trimming and J lost 4 bases; unmatched junction nucleotides: 10. The germline CDR1 and CDR2 sequences are SGHTA and FQGNSA. CDR3 size: 16 residues. The CDR3, as DNA: TGTGCCAGCAGCTCTCGGGGACAGGGGTCTTCGTACGAGCAGTACTTC. Encoded protein: CASSSRGQGSSYEQYF.

This chain connects TRBV2 to TRBJ2-7, with 10 bases lining up with TRBD1. The CDR3 consists of 12 residues. In germline, CDR1 is SNHLY, CDR2 FYNNEI. Unmatched junction bases numbered 2, after V lost 8 bases and J lost 4 bases. CDR3 amino acids: CASRDRGYEQYF. In DNA form, the CDR3 reads TGTGCCAGCCGGGACAGGGGTTACGAGCAGTACTTC.

The rearrangement links TRBV7-9 to TRBJ1-1; D perhaps matches TRBD1 (5 bases). V lost 4 bases, J lost 6 bases, and 12 bases lay in between. The CDR3 covers 13 residues. CDR1 is SEHNR, CDR2 FQNEAQ, per germline (reference sequence). CDR3 region: CASSSLMGPEAFF. The CDR3, as DNA: TGTGCCAGCAGCTCCCTGATGGGACCTGAAGCTTTCTTT.

V and J are TRBV30 and TRBJ1-1; weak D call: TRBD1 (6 bases). The CDR3 runs 14 residues. The V end was cut by 3 bases, the J end by 10 bases, with 21 bases between. Germline lookup yields CDR1 GTSNPN and CDR2 SVGIG (reference sequence). CDR3 sequence reads: CAWRGDTGLFGAFF. CDR3 sequence (DNA): TGTGCCTGGAGGGGTGACACAGGGCTATTTGGAGCTTTCTTT.

The rearrangement links TRBV7-9 to TRBJ2-5; unclear D gene. CDR1 and CDR2 from the germline V gene are SEHNR and FQNEAQ (reference sequence). The CDR3 is 15 amino acids. V lost 1 base to trimming and J lost 0 bases, with 9 bases between them. CDR3 amino acids: CASSLVEGDQETQYF. Written as DNA, the CDR3 is TGTGCCAGCAGCTTAGTGGAAGGAGACCAAGAGACCCAGTACTTC.

The rearrangement uses TRBV2 and TRBJ1-3; weak D call: TRBD1 (5 bases). Trimming cost V 4 bases and J 4 bases, with 14 bases left between them. Germline CDR1 is SNHLY and CDR2 is FYNNEI. The CDR3 runs 15 residues. The CDR3 sequence: CASSVVGVDGNTIYF. In nucleotides, the CDR3 is TGTGCCAGCAGTGTGGTAGGGGTTGACGGAAACACCATATATTTT.

CDR3 protein: CAWSVDGNSNQPQHF. CDR3 sequence (DNA): TGTGCCTGGAGTGTAGACGGGAATAGCAATCAGCCCCAGCATTTT. The gene calls are TRBV30 and TRBJ1-5; D is ambiguous. V dropped 0 bases and J dropped 0 bases, with 9 bases sitting between them. The germline V gene has CDR1 GTSNPN and CDR2 SVGIG (reference sequence). The CDR3 has 15 amino acids.

The V and J genes are TRBV20-1 and TRBJ2-1; 9 bases fit TRBD1. CDR3 length equals 15 residues. Germline CDR1 and CDR2: DFQATT and SNEGSKA (reference sequence). V was clipped by 3 bases and J by 5 bases; unmatched bases: 8. The CDR3 region is CSARAGTGINNEQFF. The CDR3 DNA sequence: TGCAGTGCTAGGGCCGGGACAGGGATTAACAATGAGCAGTTCTTC.

The chain joins TRBV13 to TRBJ1-2, with D unclear. Germline assignment: CDR1 PRHDT and CDR2 FYEKMQ (reference sequence). Trimming took 3 bases from V and 2 from J, leaving 10 bases between them. The CDR3 runs to 14 residues. CDR3 sequence: CASSFESGNYGYTF. The DNA for the CDR3 is TGTGCCAGCAGCTTCGAATCCGGGAACTATGGCTACACCTTC.

The V gene is TRBV20-1, the J gene TRBJ1-1; D unresolved. V lost 1 base and J lost 3, with 9 bases in between. This CDR3 has 13 residues. Germline V gene lookup returns CDR1 DFQATT and CDR2 SNEGSKA (reference sequence). The CDR3 protein is CSARAVWDTEAFF. The CDR3 bases are TGCAGTGCTAGAGCCGTCTGGGACACTGAAGCTTTCTTT.

The V call is TRBV20-1, the J call TRBJ2-7, with 7 bases fitting TRBD1. The V and J ends lost 5 bases and 0 bases, in that order; junction bases with no gene match: 7. Germline V lookup: CDR1 DFQATT, CDR2 SNEGSKA (reference sequence). The CDR3 length is 14 residues. The CDR3 spells CSAAFGTASYEQYF. The CDR3 nucleotides are TGCAGTGCTGCATTCGGGACAGCCTCCTACGAGCAGTACTTC.

The genes are TRBV7-3 and TRBJ2-7; 7 nucleotides agree with TRBD2. In germline, CDR1 is SGHTA, CDR2 FQGTGA. This CDR3 is built from 14 residues. V gave up 5 bases and J gave up 7 bases; unmatched junction bases: 11. The CDR3 spells CASSPVAGAGEQYF. The CDR3 nucleotides are TGTGCCAGCAGCCCCGTCGCGGGAGCGGGTGAGCAGTACTTC.

The gene calls are TRBV4-2 and TRBJ2-1; TRBD2 matches 9 bases. Germline trimming cut 6 bases from V and 4 bases from J; bases unmatched to any gene: 4. Germline V gene sequence: CDR1 LGHNA, CDR2 YNFKEQ. There are 14 residues in the CDR3. DNA of the CDR3: TGTGCCAGCAGAGAGCGGGGGGAATACAATGAGCAGTTCTTC. Its protein product is CASRERGEYNEQFF.